The 31 T cell receptor beta chains below all came from one sample that was sequenced in a study of identical twins. Using its own MiXCR run on the 5' RACE reads, TCRdb lists one record per CDR3 protein. The sample has about 890,000 distinct CDR3 sequences, 10% to 15% seen once. The same sample was also studied in work on yellow fever vaccine responses in identical twins.

The sample taken for sequencing was PBMCs. The receptors here all came from a woman between 18 and 29 years old in good health.

This clonotype has a count of ten or more. The chain carries TRBV12-3 or TRBV12-4 and TRBJ1-5; 9 bases are shared with TRBD1. CDR3 size: 15 residues. V lost 4 bases to trimming and J lost 0 bases; unmatched junction nucleotides: 1. The CDR3 here is CASSWTGDSNQPQHF. The CDR3 DNA follows: TGTGCCAGCAGTTGGACAGGGGATAGCAATCAGCCCCAGCATTTT.

The rearrangement joins TRBV19 to TRBJ2-7, with D perhaps matching TRBD1 (6 bases). The germline CDR1 and CDR2 sequences are LNHDA and SQIVND (reference sequence). The V and J ends lost 7 bases and 7 bases respectively, with 26 bases between them. The CDR3 consists of 16 residues. Here the CDR3 DNA reads TGTGCCAGTACCCGGACTTGGGGGACAAACCTGGGGGAGCAGTACTTC. Translation gives CASTRTWGTNLGEQYF.

This clonotype was seen only a few times. The chain employs TRBV7-2 and TRBJ2-7; TRBD2 is a possible D gene (6 bases). CDR1 and CDR2 from the germline V gene are SGHTA and FQGNSA. The CDR3 runs to 14 residues. CDR3 residues: CASSVAVVGYEQYV. The CDR3 DNA sequence: TGTGCCAGCAGCGTAGCGGTTGTGGGTTACGAGCAGTACGTC.

This clonotype appeared a few times. The V call is TRBV5-5, the J call TRBJ2-1; D is uncertain. V lost 5 bases and J 2 bases, leaving 17 bases between the germline ends. The CDR3 has 16 residues. From germline, CDR1 is SGHKS and CDR2 YYEKEE (reference sequence). CDR3 nucleotide sequence: TGTGCCAGCAGTCCGACGGAGTATCCTCCCTACAATGAGCAGTTCTTC. Translated: CASSPTEYPPYNEQFF.

This clonotype was counted between two and nine times. V and J are TRBV3-1 and TRBJ2-3, with D hard to call. Trimming stripped 0 bases from V and 2 bases from J, with 6 bases between. CDR1 is LGHDT and CDR2 is YNNKEL in the germline V gene (reference sequence). The CDR3 runs 14 residues. The chain's CDR3 is CASSQDGLTDTQYF. The CDR3 DNA is TGTGCCAGCAGCCAAGATGGGCTCACAGATACGCAGTATTTT.

This chain links TRBV10-3 with TRBJ1-5; D is ambiguous. This CDR3 is 15 amino acids long. The germline V gene encodes CDR1 ENHRY and CDR2 SYGVKD. Between the trimmed V and J ends, which lost 7 bases and 4 bases, there was a span of 17 bases. CDR3 DNA: TGTGCCATCAAATTATCGGCCGATCCAAATCAGCCCCAGCATTTT. This gives the protein CAIKLSADPNQPQHF.

In its sample, this clonotype was seen a few times. CDR3 in amino acids: CSLRTGFGELFF. The DNA for the CDR3 is TGCAGTCTTAGGACAGGGTTCGGGGAGCTGTTTTTT. The rearrangement joins TRBV20-1 to TRBJ2-2; 8 nucleotides align to TRBD1. After removal of 8 bases from V and 7 bases from J, the junction contained 6 bases not matched to a gene. Germline-derived CDR1 and CDR2 are DFQATT and SNEGSKA (reference sequence). The CDR3 length is 12 residues.

This clonotype was counted between two and nine times. V usage is TRBV20-1 and J usage is TRBJ2-3; 9 bases align to TRBD1. In germline, CDR1 is DFQATT, CDR2 SNEGSKA (reference sequence). CDR3 length: 14 amino acids. As DNA, the CDR3 is TGCAGCAGGGGGGGGGACAGGGAAACAGATACGCAGTATTTT. Its translation is CSRGGDRETDTQYF.

This sequence joins TRBV5-1 and TRBJ2-2; D call uncertain. Deletions cut 0 bases from V and 9 bases from J, with 6 bases between. CDR1 and CDR2 (germline): SGHRS, YFSETQ. The CDR3 has 12 amino acids. The CDR3 loop is CASSLDQWELFF. CDR3 sequence (DNA): TGCGCCAGCAGCTTGGATCAGTGGGAGCTGTTTTTT. Looking up the rest from reference TRBV5-1 and TRBJ2-2 gives the full variable domain: KAGVTQTPRYLIKTRGQQVTLSCSPISGHRSVSWYQQTPGQGLQFLFEYFSETQRNKGNFPGRFSGRQFSNSRSEMNVSTLELGDSALYLCASSLDQWELFFGEGSRLTVL.

This clonotype was counted a few times. This chain uses TRBV27 with TRBJ1-6, with 9 nucleotides matching TRBD1. From germline, CDR1 is MNHEY and CDR2 SMNVEV (reference sequence). The length of the CDR3 is 15 residues. Trimming cost V 5 bases and J 8 bases; bases outside gene matches: 7. In DNA, the CDR3 is TGTGCCAGCAGTCCCGGGACAGGGCCATATTCACCCCTCCACTTT. It translates to CASSPGTGPYSPLHF.

The chain carries TRBV18 and TRBJ1-4; D is ambiguous. V lost 5 bases and J 3 bases, leaving 13 bases between the germline ends. Germline V gives CDR1 KGHSH, CDR2 LQKENI. This CDR3 region has 15 residues. The CDR3 loop reads CASSRRLQPNEKLFF. In nucleotides, the CDR3 is TGTGCCAGCTCAAGGCGGCTACAGCCTAATGAAAAACTGTTTTTT.

This clonotype appeared a few times. V gene TRBV12-5 combines with J gene TRBJ2-7, with D uncertain. There are 14 residues in the CDR3. V was shortened by 2 bases and J by 0 bases, with 8 bases between the two germline ends. CDR1 and CDR2 from the germline V gene are LGHNT and FRNRAP. Here the CDR3 reads CASGLRIHSYEQYF. Written as DNA, the CDR3 is TGTGCTAGTGGTTTGAGGATACACTCCTACGAGCAGTACTTC.

CDR3 bases: TGTGCCAGCAGTTTCGGGCAGGGCTATCAGCCCCAGCATTTT. Translation gives CASSFGQGYQPQHF. The V gene is TRBV12-3 or TRBV12-4, the J gene TRBJ1-5; weak D call: TRBD1 (5 bases). The V and J ends lost 3 bases and 5 bases respectively, with 11 bases between them. CDR3 length: 14 residues.

This clonotype has just a few counts. V usage is TRBV10-3 and J usage is TRBJ2-1; D remains ambiguous. Germline CDR1 reads ENHRY; CDR2 reads SYGVKD. Trimming shortened V by 2 bases and J by 8 bases, and 7 bases separated the two germline ends. The CDR3 has 12 amino acids. CDR3: CAISEQADEQFF. The CDR3 coding sequence is TGTGCCATCAGTGAGCAGGCGGATGAGCAGTTCTTC.

The chain uses TRBV20-1 and TRBJ2-7; 7 bases are shared with TRBD2. This CDR3 contains 13 residues. Looked up from germline, CDR1 is DFQATT and CDR2 is SNEGSKA (reference sequence). Unmatched junction bases numbered 10, after V lost 6 bases and J lost 5 bases. The CDR3 region has the DNA TGCAGTGCGGGGCCGGCAGGGAGGGACGAGCAGTACGTC. Amino acids: CSAGPAGRDEQYV.

This clonotype was seen ten or more times. The CDR3 loop reads CAISGDRGSEQYF. The CDR3 DNA reads TGTGCCATCAGTGGGGACAGGGGTAGCGAGCAGTACTTC. This chain connects TRBV10-3 to TRBJ2-7, with 10 nucleotides matching TRBD1. Germline trimming cut 4 bases from V and 6 bases from J; bases unmatched to any gene: 3. Germline V lookup: CDR1 ENHRY, CDR2 SYGVKD. The CDR3 totals 13 residues.

This chain links TRBV6-1 with TRBJ2-5; 7 bases are a match to TRBD1. Looked up from germline, CDR1 is MNHNS and CDR2 is SASEGT. The trim removed 6 bases at V and 5 bases at J, leaving 9 bases unmatched. The CDR3 extends over 14 amino acids. CDR3 residues: CASRTTGVGETQYF. The CDR3 coding sequence is TGTGCCAGCAGAACTACAGGGGTCGGGGAGACCCAGTACTTC.

This clonotype was counted ten times or more. The rearrangement uses TRBV11-2 and TRBJ2-6; 8 bases match TRBD1. J was trimmed by 2 bases and V by 4 bases; bases with no gene match: 1. Germline V gene data show CDR1 as SGHAT and CDR2 as FQNNGV. The CDR3 is 15 amino acids. The CDR3 protein is CASSSQGAGANVLTF. The CDR3 DNA reads as TGTGCCAGCAGCTCACAGGGGGCTGGGGCCAACGTCCTGACTTTC.

This clonotype showed up just a few times. The rearrangement joins TRBV4-2 to TRBJ2-1; 7 nucleotides match TRBD2. V was clipped by 0 bases and J by 4 bases; unmatched bases: 6. From germline, CDR1 is LGHNA and CDR2 YNFKEQ. This CDR3 is built from 16 residues. CDR3 sequence (DNA): TGTGCCAGCAGCCAAGAAACGGGAGGACCTTACAATGAGCAGTTCTTC. Protein: CASSQETGGPYNEQFF.

The CDR3 protein is CASNRDRGGGETQYF. The CDR3 DNA reads TGTGCCAGCAATCGAGACAGGGGAGGAGGGGAGACCCAGTACTTC. The chain combines TRBV7-8 with TRBJ2-5, with TRBD1 matching 8 bases. CDR1 is SGHVS, CDR2 FQNEAQ, per germline. V lost 7 bases and J lost 5; bases outside the gene matches: 12. This CDR3 region has 15 residues.

This clonotype was seen at least ten times. The rearrangement links TRBV12-3 or TRBV12-4 to TRBJ2-7, with TRBD2 identical over 9 bases. This CDR3 has 13 residues. V lost 6 bases, J lost 4 bases, and 4 bases stayed unmatched. The CDR3 sequence is CASSHTSGYEQYF. The CDR3 DNA is TGTGCCAGCAGCCACACTAGCGGGTACGAGCAGTACTTC.

Written as DNA, the CDR3 is TGTGCCAGCTCACCCACCTCCCGCGGGGGGGCAGGCCGGGAGCAGTTCTTC. Translation gives CASSPTSRGGAGREQFF. V gene TRBV18 combines with J gene TRBJ2-1; 9 bases agree with TRBD2. The germline V gene encodes CDR1 KGHSH and CDR2 LQKENI. There are 17 residues in the CDR3. V lost 3 bases, J lost 10 bases, and 16 bases stayed unmatched.

This rearrangement joins TRBV29-1 to TRBJ2-7; TRBD1 aligns across 9 bases. The CDR3 covers 13 residues. CDR1 is SQVTM and CDR2 is ANQGSEA in the germline V gene. V dropped 6 bases and J dropped 1; count of bases not matched to a gene: 4. The DNA for the CDR3 is TGCAGCGTGGGGACAGGGTGGTCCTACGAGCAGTACTTC. It translates to CSVGTGWSYEQYF.

The chain employs TRBV20-1 and TRBJ2-1, with a tentative D call TRBD2 (5 bases). Trimming took 0 bases from V and 2 from J, leaving 17 bases between them. The CDR3 has 17 amino acids. CDR1 is DFQATT, CDR2 SNEGSKA, per germline (reference sequence). CDR3 region: CSAREPIATKTYNEQFF. Written as DNA, the CDR3 is TGCAGTGCTAGAGAACCAATAGCGACCAAAACCTACAATGAGCAGTTCTTC.

This clonotype was detected only a few times. The J gene is TRBJ2-1, the V gene TRBV4-1; no reliable D call. The CDR3 sequence is 12 residues long. V was clipped by 4 bases and J by 7 bases, with 8 bases between them. CDR1 and CDR2 (germline): MGHRA, YSYEKL. CDR3 protein: CASSPNRNEQFF. CDR3 in DNA: TGCGCCAGCAGCCCCAATCGAAATGAGCAGTTCTTC.

The chain is built from TRBV27 and TRBJ2-3, with D unclear. Germline-derived CDR1 and CDR2 are MNHEY and SMNVEV (reference sequence). V lost 8 bases, J lost 1 base, and 4 bases lay in between. The CDR3 sequence is 11 residues long. CDR3: CASARTDTQYF. The CDR3 nucleotides are TGTGCCAGCGCTCGCACAGATACGCAGTATTTT.

This chain links TRBV20-1 with TRBJ1-5, with D possibly being TRBD1 (6 bases). Germline loops: CDR1 DFQATT, CDR2 SNEGSKA (reference sequence). V shed 5 bases and J shed 4 bases, with 18 bases lying between them. CDR3 size: 15 residues. CDR3 DNA: TGCAGTGCTGCCCTAGGACAGTGGATGAATCAGCCCCAGCATTTT. It is translated as CSAALGQWMNQPQHF.

The V call is TRBV25-1, the J call TRBJ2-3; D possibly corresponds to TRBD1 (6 bases). Looked up from germline, CDR1 is MGHDK and CDR2 is SYGVNS. This CDR3 comprises 15 residues. Between the trimmed V and J ends, which lost 4 bases and 0 bases, there was a span of 11 bases. The CDR3 loop reads CASSAGTTSTDTQYF. The CDR3, as DNA: TGTGCCAGCAGTGCCGGGACAACAAGCACAGATACGCAGTATTTT. Supplemented by reference TRBV25-1 and TRBJ2-3, the full variable domain reads EADIYQTPRYLVIGTGKKITLECSQTMGHDKMYWYQQDPGMELHLIHYSYGVNSTEKGDLSSESTVSRIRTEHFPLTLESARPSHTSQYLCASSAGTTSTDTQYFGPGTRLTVL.

This clonotype turned up a few times. The rearrangement joins TRBV27 to TRBJ2-7; 9 bases fit TRBD1. The germline V gene has CDR1 MNHEY and CDR2 SMNVEV (reference sequence). The CDR3 has 15 amino acids. V trimming: 2 bases; J trimming: 4 bases; junction bases outside the gene matches: 6. CDR3 amino acids: CASSLGTGLGYEQYF. Written as DNA, the CDR3 is TGTGCCAGCAGTTTAGGGACAGGGCTCGGGTACGAGCAGTACTTC.

This clonotype was picked up a small number of times. This chain joins TRBV20-1 and TRBJ1-3; D is perhaps TRBD1 (6 bases). This CDR3 region has 14 residues. CDR1 DFQATT and CDR2 SNEGSKA come from the germline V gene (reference sequence). Trimming took off 0 bases at V and 7 bases at J, with 13 bases between the two ends. DNA for the CDR3: TGCAGTGCTAGAGAATACGGGGGCGAGAACACCATATATTTT. As protein: CSAREYGGENTIYF.

CDR3 amino acids: CASSGGDGETQYF. CDR3 nucleotides: TGCGCCAGCAGCGGAGGGGATGGCGAGACCCAGTACTTC. The V call is TRBV5-1, the J call TRBJ2-5, with D possibly TRBD2 on 6 matching bases. V lost 4 bases and J 5 bases, leaving 12 bases between the germline ends. The CDR3 is made up of 13 amino acids. Germline values: CDR1 SGHRS, CDR2 YFSETQ.